This passage covers 18 T cell receptor beta chains from one sample sequenced in a study of T-cell reconstitution after alpha-beta-depleted transplantation in children. Preparation of the TCRbeta library used unique molecular identifiers. TCRdb used MiXCR to reprocess the PCR reads, holding one entry per CDR3 protein. The sample lists around 440,000 distinct CDR3 sequences, around 15% occurring once. Sequenced material: PBMCs, mostly from graft donor cells, taken 360 days after TCRalphabeta/CD19-depleted stem cell transplant. The receptors derive from a boy younger than two who had a stem cell transplant for Wiskott-Aldrich syndrome, so the T cells may come from the graft donor.

J is TRBJ2-7 and V is TRBV7-2; 8 bases agree with TRBD2. The CDR3 is made up of 15 amino acids. Germline CDR1 and CDR2: SGHTA and FQGNSA. Losses at the gene ends were 5 bases for V and 4 bases for J; bases not matched to a gene: 10. The CDR3, as DNA: TGTGCCAGCAGCCCCTCCGGGAGGGAGTTATACGAGCAGTACTTC. Translating gives CASSPSGRELYEQYF.

This clonotype showed up many times. Written as DNA, the CDR3 is TGTGCCAGCAGTTTGAATTGGAGACGGCAAGAGACCCAGTACTTC. Protein sequence: CASSLNWRRQETQYF. J is TRBJ2-5 and V is TRBV12-3 or TRBV12-4; D ambiguous. V was trimmed by 3 bases and J by 2 bases, leaving 13 bases between them. The CDR3 loop spans 15 amino acids.

This clonotype was detected only a few times. The rearrangement links TRBV27 to TRBJ2-3; 8 nucleotides align to TRBD2. The junction had 10 bases not matched to a gene; V was cut back by 7 bases and J by 1 base. From germline, CDR1 is MNHEY and CDR2 SMNVEV (reference sequence). This CDR3 has 16 residues. Here the CDR3 DNA reads TGTGCCAGCACCCCCGTGGGAGCGGGAGGCACAGATACGCAGTATTTT. This encodes CASTPVGAGGTDTQYF.

The table lists this clonotype with many counts. The rearrangement links TRBV12-3 or TRBV12-4 to TRBJ1-6; possible D gene TRBD1, 5 bases. The CDR3 contains 14 residues. Trimming removed 3 bases from V and 7 bases from J, with 10 bases in between. CDR3 protein: CASSFAGNNSPLHF. CDR3 sequence (DNA): TGTGCCAGCAGTTTTGCAGGGAACAATTCACCCCTCCACTTT.

Only a few counts were recorded for this clonotype. In DNA, the CDR3 is TGTGCCAGCAGTTTGGGCCCCGTTACAGGGACTTTGTACGAGCAGTACTTC. It encodes CASSLGPVTGTLYEQYF. The chain recombines TRBV28 with TRBJ2-7; D may correspond to TRBD1 or TRBD2 (6 bases each). Germline V gene lookup returns CDR1 MDHEN and CDR2 SYDVKM. CDR3 length equals 17 residues. V lost 3 bases and J lost 4, with 22 bases in between.

The V and J genes are TRBV29-1 and TRBJ2-7, with a weak D call TRBD1 (5 bases). Trimming stripped 0 bases from V and 4 bases from J, with 13 bases between. Germline V gene data show CDR1 as SQVTM and CDR2 as ANQGSEA. This CDR3 region has 14 residues. The CDR3 DNA reads TGCAGCGTTGAAGATCCGGCCAGGGATTACGAGCAGTACTTC. This sequence encodes CSVEDPARDYEQYF.

The J gene is TRBJ2-5, the V gene TRBV30; 13 nucleotides line up with TRBD2. The trim removed 0 bases at V and 2 bases at J, leaving 6 bases unmatched. The germline V gene encodes CDR1 GTSNPN and CDR2 SVGIG (reference sequence). The CDR3 has 17 amino acids. CDR3 region: CAWSVREGLAGQETQYF. The CDR3 DNA reads as TGTGCCTGGAGTGTACGAGAGGGACTAGCGGGGCAAGAGACCCAGTACTTC.

This chain uses TRBV5-1 with TRBJ2-7; 8 bases fit TRBD1. Germline lookup yields CDR1 SGHRS and CDR2 YFSETQ. Unmatched junction bases numbered 7, after V lost 2 bases and J lost 3 bases. The length of the CDR3 is 15 residues. CDR3 sequence (DNA): TGCGCCAGCAGCTTCAGGGGGCTTGAGGTCTACGAGCAGTACTTC. This gives the protein CASSFRGLEVYEQYF. The full variable domain, its missing parts supplied by reference TRBV5-1 and TRBJ2-7, is KAGVTQTPRYLIKTRGQQVTLSCSPISGHRSVSWYQQTPGQGLQFLFEYFSETQRNKGNFPGRFSGRQFSNSRSEMNVSTLELGDSALYLCASSFRGLEVYEQYFGPGTRLTVT.

This clonotype turned up a few times. The chain recombines TRBV6-5 with TRBJ1-6, with D hard to call. The CDR3 consists of 15 residues. V lost 0 bases, J lost 9 bases, and 12 bases lay in between. In germline, CDR1 is MNHEY, CDR2 SVGAGI. CDR3 loop: CASSYSWSRGSPLHF. In nucleotides, the CDR3 is TGTGCCAGCAGTTACTCATGGTCACGGGGTTCACCCCTCCACTTT.

This CDR3 reads CAISLSRNEQFF. DNA of the CDR3: TGTGCCATTTCCCTTAGTAGGAATGAGCAGTTCTTC. This sequence joins TRBV10-3 and TRBJ2-1, with D hard to call. Per germline, CDR1 ENHRY and CDR2 SYGVKD. Trimming left V 9 bases short and J 7 bases short, with 13 bases between. The CDR3 is 12 amino acids.

The rearrangement joins TRBV5-1 to TRBJ2-7; no definite D call. Germline CDR1 SGHRS, CDR2 YFSETQ. V gave up 4 bases and J gave up 4 bases, with 21 bases separating them. This CDR3 spans 16 amino acids. DNA of the CDR3: TGCGCCAGCAGCCCTCTGAAGACCCTAAGCCATTACGAGCAGTACTTC. This translates into CASSPLKTLSHYEQYF.

The gene calls are TRBV12-3 or TRBV12-4 and TRBJ2-2; TRBD2 is a possible D gene (5 bases). The ends were cut back, 5 bases at V and 9 bases at J, with 10 bases in the middle. The CDR3 extends over 12 amino acids. The CDR3 coding sequence is TGTGCCAGCAGTCCGAGGGTCAGGGAGCTGTTTTTT. Translated, it gives CASSPRVRELFF.

This clonotype was picked up a small number of times. V and J are TRBV15 and TRBJ1-2; 9 nucleotides line up with TRBD1. The CDR3 is made up of 14 amino acids. Germline CDR1 is LNHNV and CDR2 is YYDKDF (reference sequence). The V and J ends lost 8 bases and 5 bases, in that order; junction bases with no gene match: 9. CDR3: CATGGWDREYGYTF. The CDR3 DNA reads TGTGCCACCGGCGGATGGGACAGGGAATATGGCTACACCTTC.

This clonotype has just a few counts. The rearrangement joins TRBV6-1 to TRBJ2-1, with D tentatively TRBD1 (6 bases). Germline CDR1 is MNHNS and CDR2 is SASEGT. CDR3 length: 15 amino acids. Trimming took off 5 bases at V and 5 bases at J, with 16 bases between the two ends. CDR3 in amino acids: CASSRGQPIDNEQFF. The CDR3 DNA sequence: TGTGCCAGCAGTCGCGGACAGCCCATAGACAATGAGCAGTTCTTC.

This clonotype was found a few times. This sequence joins TRBV7-9 and TRBJ2-7, with 13 positions matching TRBD2. Germline V gene sequence: CDR1 SEHNR, CDR2 FQNEAQ (reference sequence). The CDR3 is 14 amino acids. Losses at the gene ends were 5 bases for V and 8 bases for J; bases not matched to a gene: 6. DNA of the CDR3: TGTGCCAGCAGCACTATGGGGACTAGCGGGAAGCAGTACTTC. Protein product: CASSTMGTSGKQYF.

For this clonotype: At one end the junction does not follow the germline gene, possibly because of a read error. The chain couples TRBV12-3 or TRBV12-4 to TRBJ2-5, with 16 bases aligning to TRBD2. The CDR3 has 19 amino acids. Here the CDR3 DNA reads TGTGCCATCAGTTCACCGGGACTAGCGGGGGGGCCTTCCCAAGAGACCCAGTACTTC. Amino acids: CAISSPGLAGGPSQETQYF.

This clonotype was seen a few times. The V gene is TRBV19, the J gene TRBJ2-1; D is possibly TRBD1 (5 bases). The CDR3 extends over 15 amino acids. In germline, CDR1 is LNHDA, CDR2 SQIVND (reference sequence). Trimming took off 4 bases at V and 5 bases at J, with 15 bases between the two ends. CDR3 loop: CASSTDRPVHNEQFF. The CDR3 region has the DNA TGTGCCAGTAGTACCGACAGACCAGTCCACAATGAGCAGTTCTTC. The full variable domain, in which reference TRBV19 and TRBJ2-1 provide the parts outside the CDR3, is DGGITQSPKYLFRKEGQNVTLSCEQNLNHDAMYWYRQDPGQGLRLIYYSQIVNDFQKGDIAEGYSVSREKKESFPLTVTSAQKNPTAFYLCASSTDRPVHNEQFFGPGTRLTVL.

This chain uses TRBV18 with TRBJ2-3, with D unclear. Trimming took 1 base from V and 4 from J, leaving 9 bases between them. The CDR3 totals 14 residues. Germline values: CDR1 KGHSH, CDR2 LQKENI. DNA of the CDR3: TGTGCCAGCTCACCACTAGCTTGGTCAGATACGCAGTATTTT. It specifies CASSPLAWSDTQYF.